The 24 T cell receptor beta chains below all came from one sample that was sequenced in a study of early T cells in non-severe SARS-CoV-2 infection listed by TCRdb under 2021. The method behind the library was 5' RACE. The data were produced on a NextSeq 500. The raw public data were reprocessed by TCRdb itself: fastp quality trimming at Q25, MiXCR clonotype calling, in-frame beta chains only. Every distinct CDR3 protein forms one entry, paired with its most common genes and DNA. The sample yields tens of thousands of distinct CDR3 sequences; about 16% were counted once. Less than 7% of the sample is in the top ten clones. Sequencing was performed on whole blood. These receptors all stem from an adult who was a healthcare worker with PCR-confirmed SARS-CoV-2 infection or an uninfected control (not recorded which).

The rearrangement uses TRBV4-3 and TRBJ2-7; TRBD1 is a possible D gene (5 bases). The CDR3 is 13 residues long. Germline V lookup: CDR1 LGHNA, CDR2 YSLEER. Trimming took off 4 bases at V and 0 bases at J, with 7 bases between the two ends. Here the CDR3 reads CASSPTVSYEQYF. DNA for the CDR3: TGCGCCAGCAGCCCGACAGTCTCCTACGAGCAGTACTTC.

In regard to this clonotype: Possible read error: a much larger clone is one base away. The chain couples TRBV6-6 to TRBJ2-7; the D is unclear. The CDR3 length is 12 residues. The germline V gene has CDR1 MNHNY and CDR2 SVGAGI (reference sequence). The CDR3 region is CASSPAGYEQHF. For the CDR3, the DNA is TGTGCCAGCAGTCCTGCCGGATACGAGCAGCACTTC.

This clonotype has a handful of counts. The gene calls are TRBV20-1 and TRBJ1-5; D is ambiguous. Germline CDR1 reads DFQATT; CDR2 reads SNEGSKA (reference sequence). This CDR3 spans 13 amino acids. The V and J ends lost 5 bases and 7 bases respectively, with 15 bases between them. CDR3 bases: TGCAGTGCTCGGGGAGGAGGAGCGCAGCCCCAGCATTTT. Its protein is CSARGGGAQPQHF.

The V call is TRBV6-8, the J call TRBJ1-5; D might be TRBD1 (5 bases). Between the trimmed V and J ends, which lost 5 bases and 0 bases, there was a span of 14 bases. CDR1 is MNHGY, CDR2 SAAAGT, per germline. This CDR3 contains 16 residues. The CDR3 is CASSPGRGYSNQPQHF. The CDR3 DNA sequence: TGTGCCAGCAGTCCCGGGCGGGGCTATAGCAATCAGCCCCAGCATTTT.

V is TRBV20-1 and J is TRBJ2-7; 10 positions agree with TRBD2. Germline trimming cut 6 bases from V and 2 bases from J; bases unmatched to any gene: 4. Germline V gives CDR1 DFQATT, CDR2 SNEGSKA (reference sequence). This CDR3 has 13 residues. The CDR3 DNA is TGCAGTGCGGGAGGACTAGCGGCCTACGAGCAGTACTTC. This translates into CSAGGLAAYEQYF.

This clonotype was found a few times. The chain joins TRBV3-1 to TRBJ1-1; D possibly corresponds to TRBD1 (5 bases). This CDR3 is built from 14 residues. Germline CDR1 reads LGHDT; CDR2 reads YNNKEL (reference sequence). Between the trimmed V and J ends, which lost 3 bases and 1 base, there was a span of 9 bases. Here the CDR3 reads CASSHSTGNTEAFF. The CDR3 DNA follows: TGTGCCAGCAGCCACAGTACAGGGAACACTGAAGCTTTCTTT.

This clonotype was found many times. The V and J genes are TRBV12-3 or TRBV12-4 and TRBJ1-1; tentatively, D is TRBD1 (5 bases). Trimming removed 7 bases at V and 4 bases at J, with 7 bases between. CDR3 length: 11 amino acids. The DNA of the CDR3 is TGTGCCAGCAAGGGGCGCACTGAAGCTTTCTTT. It codes for CASKGRTEAFF.

CDR3 loop: CASSGTSFETQYF. The CDR3 DNA reads TGTGCCAGCAGCGGAACTAGCTTCGAGACCCAGTACTTC. The chain carries TRBV9 and TRBJ2-5, with a weak D call TRBD2 (6 bases). The CDR3 has 13 residues. The ends were cut back, 3 bases at V and 5 bases at J, with 11 bases in the middle. CDR1 and CDR2 from the germline V gene are SGDLS and YYNGEE.

As regards this clonotype: A junction end diverges from the germline sequence, so it may reflect a read error. This chain joins TRBV28 and TRBJ2-7, with 9 bases aligning to TRBD1. Germline CDR1 reads MDHEN; CDR2 reads SYDVKM. The CDR3 has 14 amino acids. CDR3 amino acids: CVSTDRGDSREQYF. The CDR3, as DNA: TGTGTCAGCACCGACAGGGGGGACTCTAGGGAGCAGTACTTC. The variable domain in full, completed from reference TRBV28 and TRBJ2-7, reads DVKVTQSSRYLVKRTGEKVFLECVQDMDHENMFWYRQDPGLGLRLIYFSYDVKMKEKGDIPEGYSVSREKKERFSLILESASTNQTSMYLCVSTDRGDSREQYFGPGTRLTVT.

The chain employs TRBV7-9 and TRBJ1-2; 7 positions match TRBD1. V dropped 5 bases and J dropped 3; count of bases not matched to a gene: 3. The CDR3 has 13 residues. CDR1 and CDR2 (germline): SEHNR, FQNEAQ (reference sequence). This CDR3 is CASSIGTDYGYTF. The CDR3 DNA sequence: TGTGCCAGCAGCATCGGGACAGACTATGGCTACACCTTC. Combining the CDR3 with reference TRBV7-9 and TRBJ1-2 gives the whole variable domain DTGVSQNPRHKITKRGQNVTFRCDPISEHNRLYWYRQTLGQGPEFLTYFQNEAQLEKSRLLSDRFSAERPKGSFSTLEIQRTEQGDSAMYLCASSIGTDYGYTFGSGTRLTVV.

The chain employs TRBV11-2 and TRBJ2-6; D remains unclear. V was cut by 0 bases and J by 2 bases, with 5 bases left in between. Germline V gene sequence: CDR1 SGHAT, CDR2 FQNNGV. There are 15 residues in the CDR3. The CDR3 sequence is CASSLEWAGANVLTF. CDR3 DNA: TGTGCCAGCAGCTTAGAATGGGCTGGGGCCAACGTCCTGACTTTC.

This clonotype was counted at least ten times. The V call is TRBV20-1, the J call TRBJ1-4, with 7 nucleotides matching TRBD1. This CDR3 has 14 amino acids. The V segment lost 0 bases and the J segment 7 bases; nucleotides outside the gene matches: 5. Germline V gives CDR1 DFQATT, CDR2 SNEGSKA (reference sequence). The CDR3 loop reads CSARDQGGVEKLFF. CDR3 nucleotides: TGCAGTGCTAGAGATCAGGGGGGTGTTGAAAAACTGTTTTTT.

This clonotype was recorded many times. The CDR3 region has the DNA TGTGCCAGCAGTTCCGAGCCATGGGGCATTCAGTACTTC. It translates to CASSSEPWGIQYF. The chain combines TRBV27 with TRBJ2-4; D gene ambiguous. The CDR3 extends over 13 amino acids. The V gene's germline CDR1 is MNHEY and CDR2 SMNVEV (reference sequence). Trimming cost V 4 bases and J 9 bases, with 13 bases left between them.

The chain carries TRBV20-1 and TRBJ2-7; weak D call: TRBD2 (6 bases). The CDR3 contains 14 residues. Germline V lookup: CDR1 DFQATT, CDR2 SNEGSKA (reference sequence). V lost 3 bases and J 0 bases, leaving 12 bases between the germline ends. The CDR3, as DNA: TGCAGTGCTAGGATCGCGGGGATCTCCTACGAGCAGTACTTC. This sequence encodes CSARIAGISYEQYF.

A few counts support this clonotype. This chain links TRBV20-1 with TRBJ2-5; no definite D call. Trimming took 3 bases from V and 3 from J, leaving 8 bases between them. The CDR3 runs 12 residues. Germline V gene sequence: CDR1 DFQATT, CDR2 SNEGSKA (reference sequence). As DNA, the CDR3 is TGCAGTGCTAGCCCCATGGAAGAGACCCAGTACTTC. Residues: CSASPMEETQYF.

The chain employs TRBV9 and TRBJ2-2; perhaps D is TRBD1 or TRBD2 (5 bases each). Germline V CDR1 and CDR2: SGDLS, YYNGEE. V shed 2 bases and J shed 2 bases, with 13 bases lying between them. The CDR3 is made up of 16 amino acids. CDR3 DNA sequence: TGTGCCAGCAGCGTCCGGGACCGAATTAACACCGGGGAGCTGTTTTTT. This translates into CASSVRDRINTGELFF.

This clonotype was seen more than once but under ten times. Here the CDR3 DNA reads TGTGCCATCAGAGGGACTAGCGGAAATACGCAGTATTTT. Its translation: CAIRGTSGNTQYF. J is TRBJ2-3 and V is TRBV10-3; TRBD2 matches 11 bases. The CDR3 is 13 residues long. Germline V CDR1 and CDR2: ENHRY, SYGVKD. The V segment lost 6 bases and the J segment 7 bases; nucleotides outside the gene matches: 3.

This clonotype was seen ten or more times. The rearrangement joins TRBV21-1 to TRBJ2-4; TRBD1, the table's D call, lacks a check against the DNA. TRBV21-1 represents a pseudogene. This CDR3 has 16 amino acids. DNA for the CDR3: TGTGCCAGCAGCGCCCGACAGGGGTTAGCCAAAAACATTCAGTACTTC. It yields the protein CASSARQGLAKNIQYF.

The chain is built from TRBV12-3 or TRBV12-4 and TRBJ2-1, with 12 bases that match TRBD1. The CDR3 contains 16 residues. The junction had 11 bases not matched to a gene; V was cut back by 7 bases and J by 7 bases. This chain's CDR3 is CASTSPGQGALNEQFF. The CDR3 nucleotides are TGTGCCAGCACCTCCCCGGGACAGGGGGCCTTAAATGAGCAGTTCTTC.

The chain employs TRBV4-3 and TRBJ2-2; D uncertain. Trimming took off 4 bases at V and 0 bases at J, with 12 bases between the two ends. Germline-derived CDR1 and CDR2 are LGHNA and YSLEER. The CDR3 runs 16 residues. As DNA, the CDR3 is TGCGCCAGCAGCCCCCAAAGTACCACGAACACCGGGGAGCTGTTTTTT. Encoded protein: CASSPQSTTNTGELFF.

This clonotype was counted many times. The chain carries TRBV9 and TRBJ2-1, with 8 nucleotides matching TRBD1. The CDR3 is 15 amino acids. V trimming: 1 base; J trimming: 9 bases; junction bases outside the gene matches: 9. Per germline, CDR1 SGDLS and CDR2 YYNGEE. The CDR3 sequence is CASSVQGTGEGEQFF. CDR3 sequence (DNA): TGTGCCAGCAGCGTACAGGGGACAGGAGAGGGTGAGCAGTTCTTC.

There are many counts of this clonotype. The chain uses TRBV7-2 and TRBJ2-7; 11 bases line up with TRBD2. The length of the CDR3 is 14 residues. CDR1 and CDR2 from the germline V gene are SGHTA and FQGNSA. J gave up 4 bases and V 5 bases, and 4 bases lay outside the gene matches. The CDR3 sequence: CASSRLAGMYEQYF. The CDR3 nucleotides are TGTGCCAGCAGCCGACTAGCGGGAATGTACGAGCAGTACTTC.

V usage is TRBV7-2 and J usage is TRBJ2-7; TRBD1 is a possible D gene (6 bases). Between the trimmed V and J ends, which lost 2 bases and 2 bases, there was a span of 13 bases. CDR1 is SGHTA, CDR2 FQGNSA, per germline. There are 15 residues in the CDR3. The DNA for the CDR3 is TGTGCCAGCAGCTTAATTGGTCAGGGGACCTACGAGCAGTACTTC. Its protein is CASSLIGQGTYEQYF.

This chain links TRBV12-3 or TRBV12-4 with TRBJ1-1; D remains ambiguous. Trimming stripped 2 bases from V and 1 base from J, with 8 bases between. The CDR3 has 14 amino acids. The DNA for the CDR3 is TGTGCCAGCAGTTTACAACACCCGAACACTGAAGCTTTCTTT. Translation gives CASSLQHPNTEAFF.